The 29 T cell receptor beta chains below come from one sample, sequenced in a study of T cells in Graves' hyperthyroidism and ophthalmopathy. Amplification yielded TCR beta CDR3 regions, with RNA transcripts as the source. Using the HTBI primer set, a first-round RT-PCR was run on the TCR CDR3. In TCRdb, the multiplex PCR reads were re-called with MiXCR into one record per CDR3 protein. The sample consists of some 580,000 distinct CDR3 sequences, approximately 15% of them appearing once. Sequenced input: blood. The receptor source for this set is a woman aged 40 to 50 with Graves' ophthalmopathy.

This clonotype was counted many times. CDR3 protein: CSAPQGRSYEQYF. The CDR3 DNA sequence: TGCAGTGCTCCCCAGGGCAGATCCTACGAGCAGTACTTC. This chain uses TRBV20-1 with TRBJ2-7; TRBD1 is a possible D gene (5 bases). The CDR3 is 13 amino acids. The V end was cut by 5 bases, the J end by 1 base, with 12 bases between. Germline V gene sequence: CDR1 DFQATT, CDR2 SNEGSKA (reference sequence).

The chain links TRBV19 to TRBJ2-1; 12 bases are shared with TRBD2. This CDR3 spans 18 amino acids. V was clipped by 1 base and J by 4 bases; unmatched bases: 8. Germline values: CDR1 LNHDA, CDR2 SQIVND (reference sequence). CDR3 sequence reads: CASSIAKLAGGPYNEQFF. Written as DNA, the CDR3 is TGTGCCAGTAGTATAGCCAAACTAGCGGGGGGACCTTACAATGAGCAGTTCTTC.

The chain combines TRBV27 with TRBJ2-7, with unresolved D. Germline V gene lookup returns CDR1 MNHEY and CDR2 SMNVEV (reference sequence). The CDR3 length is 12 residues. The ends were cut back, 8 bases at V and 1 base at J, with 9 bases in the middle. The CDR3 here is CASGHGSYEQYF. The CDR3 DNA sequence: TGTGCCAGCGGCCACGGATCCTACGAGCAGTACTTC.

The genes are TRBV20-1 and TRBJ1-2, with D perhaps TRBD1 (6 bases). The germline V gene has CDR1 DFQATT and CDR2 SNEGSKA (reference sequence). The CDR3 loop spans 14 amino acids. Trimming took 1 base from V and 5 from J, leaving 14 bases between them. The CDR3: CSARVQGLGYGYTF. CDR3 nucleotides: TGCAGTGCTAGAGTCCAGGGGCTGGGGTATGGCTACACCTTC.

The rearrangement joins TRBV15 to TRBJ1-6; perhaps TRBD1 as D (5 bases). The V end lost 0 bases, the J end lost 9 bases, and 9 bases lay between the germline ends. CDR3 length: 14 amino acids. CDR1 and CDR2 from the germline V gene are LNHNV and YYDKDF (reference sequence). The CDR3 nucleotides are TGTGCCACCAGCAGAGATATGAGGGGTTCACCCCTCCACTTT. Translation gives CATSRDMRGSPLHF. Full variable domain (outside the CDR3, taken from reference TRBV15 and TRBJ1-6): DAMVIQNPRYQVTQFGKPVTLSCSQTLNHNVMYWYQQKSSQAPKLLFHYYDKDFNNEADTPDNFQSRRPNTSFCFLDIRSPGLGDTAMYLCATSRDMRGSPLHFGNGTRLTVT.

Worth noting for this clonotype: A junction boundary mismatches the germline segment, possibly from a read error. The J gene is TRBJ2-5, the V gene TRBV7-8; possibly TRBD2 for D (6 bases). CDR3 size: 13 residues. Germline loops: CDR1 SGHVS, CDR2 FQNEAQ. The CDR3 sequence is CASSPLAEENQYF. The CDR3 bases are TGTGCCAGCAGCCCCTTAGCGGAAGAGAACCAGTACTTC.

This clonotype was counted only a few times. As DNA, the CDR3 is TGTGCCAGCAGCTTTCTAACGACAGGGAATGAGCAGTTCTTC. It codes for CASSFLTTGNEQFF. The V gene is TRBV7-9, the J gene TRBJ2-1; 7 bases align to TRBD1. There are 14 residues in the CDR3. The trim removed 3 bases at V and 7 bases at J, leaving 6 bases unmatched. The germline V gene encodes CDR1 SEHNR and CDR2 FQNEAQ (reference sequence).

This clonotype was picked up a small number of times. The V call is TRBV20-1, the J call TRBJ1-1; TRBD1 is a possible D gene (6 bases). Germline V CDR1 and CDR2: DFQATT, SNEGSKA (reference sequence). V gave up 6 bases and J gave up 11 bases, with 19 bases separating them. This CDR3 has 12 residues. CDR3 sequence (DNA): TGCAGTGCCACGGGGGGCAGCCCTGGGGCTTTCTTT. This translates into CSATGGSPGAFF.

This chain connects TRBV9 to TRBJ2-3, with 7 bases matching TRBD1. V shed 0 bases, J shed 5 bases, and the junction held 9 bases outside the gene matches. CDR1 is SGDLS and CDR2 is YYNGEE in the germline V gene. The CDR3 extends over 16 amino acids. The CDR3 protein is CASSVDFRGIVDTQYF. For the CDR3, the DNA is TGTGCCAGCAGCGTAGACTTCAGGGGGATCGTAGATACGCAGTATTTT.

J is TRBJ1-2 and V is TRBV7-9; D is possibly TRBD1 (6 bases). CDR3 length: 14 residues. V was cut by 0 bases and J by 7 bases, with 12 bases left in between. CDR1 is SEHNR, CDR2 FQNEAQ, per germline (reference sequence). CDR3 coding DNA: TGTGCCAGCAGCTTAGCGACAACAGGGAGTGGCTACACCTTC. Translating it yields CASSLATTGSGYTF.

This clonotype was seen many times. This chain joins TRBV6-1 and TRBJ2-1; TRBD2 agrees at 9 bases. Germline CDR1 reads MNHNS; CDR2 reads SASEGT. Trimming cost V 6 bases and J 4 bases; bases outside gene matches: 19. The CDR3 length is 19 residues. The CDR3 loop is CASSHRSGVLAGRYNEQFF. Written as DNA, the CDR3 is TGTGCCAGCAGCCACCGTTCCGGTGTGCTAGCGGGACGGTACAATGAGCAGTTCTTC.

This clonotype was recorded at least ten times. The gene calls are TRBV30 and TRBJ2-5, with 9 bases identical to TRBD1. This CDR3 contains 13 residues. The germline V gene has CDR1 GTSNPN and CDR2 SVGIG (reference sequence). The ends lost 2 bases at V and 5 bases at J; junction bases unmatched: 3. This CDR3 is CAWSTGGDETQYF. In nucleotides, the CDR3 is TGTGCCTGGAGTACAGGGGGCGATGAGACCCAGTACTTC. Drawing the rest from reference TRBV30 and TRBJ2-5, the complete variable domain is SQTIHQWPATLVQPVGSPLSLECTVEGTSNPNLYWYRQAAGRGLQLLFYSVGIGQISSEVPQNLSASRPQDRQFILSSKKLLLSDSGFYLCAWSTGGDETQYFGPGTRLLVL.

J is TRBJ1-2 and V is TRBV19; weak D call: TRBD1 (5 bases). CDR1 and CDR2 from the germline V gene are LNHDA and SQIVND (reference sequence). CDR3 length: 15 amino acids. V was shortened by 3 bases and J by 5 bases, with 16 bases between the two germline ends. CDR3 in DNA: TGTGCCAGTAGTATTCCAGGGAGTTTAGAGTATGGCTACACCTTC. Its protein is CASSIPGSLEYGYTF.

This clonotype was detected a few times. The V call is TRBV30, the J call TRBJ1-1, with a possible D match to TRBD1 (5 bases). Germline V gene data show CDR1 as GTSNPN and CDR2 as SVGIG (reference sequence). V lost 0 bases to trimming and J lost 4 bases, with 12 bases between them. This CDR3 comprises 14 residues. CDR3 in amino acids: CAWSVRGRGTEAFF. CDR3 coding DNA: TGTGCCTGGAGTGTTCGGGGCCGGGGCACTGAAGCTTTCTTT.

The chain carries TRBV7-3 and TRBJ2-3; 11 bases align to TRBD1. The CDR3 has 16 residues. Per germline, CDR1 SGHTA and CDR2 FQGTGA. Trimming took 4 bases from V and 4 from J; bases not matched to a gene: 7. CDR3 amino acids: CASSSAGQGAPDTQYF. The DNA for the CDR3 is TGTGCCAGCAGCTCCGCCGGACAGGGGGCCCCAGATACGCAGTATTTT.

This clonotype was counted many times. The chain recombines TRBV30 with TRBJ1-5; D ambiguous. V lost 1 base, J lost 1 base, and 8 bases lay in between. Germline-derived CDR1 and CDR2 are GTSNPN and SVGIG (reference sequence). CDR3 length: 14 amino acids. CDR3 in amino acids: CAWSGPWSNQPQHF. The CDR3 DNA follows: TGTGCCTGGAGTGGACCTTGGAGCAATCAGCCCCAGCATTTT.

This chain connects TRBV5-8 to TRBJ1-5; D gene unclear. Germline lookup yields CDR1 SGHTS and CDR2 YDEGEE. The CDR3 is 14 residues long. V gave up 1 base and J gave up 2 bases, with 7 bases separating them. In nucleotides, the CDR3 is TGTGCCAGCAGCTTGTCGATCGGCAATCAGCCCCAGCATTTT. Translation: CASSLSIGNQPQHF.

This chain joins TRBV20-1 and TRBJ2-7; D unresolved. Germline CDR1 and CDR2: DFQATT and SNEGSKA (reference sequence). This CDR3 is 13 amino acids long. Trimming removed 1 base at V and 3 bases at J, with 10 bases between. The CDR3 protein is CSARVSDHYEQYF. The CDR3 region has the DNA TGCAGTGCTAGAGTTTCAGATCACTACGAGCAGTACTTC.

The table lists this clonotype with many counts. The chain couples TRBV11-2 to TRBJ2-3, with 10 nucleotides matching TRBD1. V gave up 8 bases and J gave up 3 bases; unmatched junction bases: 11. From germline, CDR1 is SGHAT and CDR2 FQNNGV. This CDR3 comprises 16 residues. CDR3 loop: CASAETGGVQTDTQYF. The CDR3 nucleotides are TGTGCCAGCGCAGAGACAGGGGGCGTCCAGACAGATACGCAGTATTTT.

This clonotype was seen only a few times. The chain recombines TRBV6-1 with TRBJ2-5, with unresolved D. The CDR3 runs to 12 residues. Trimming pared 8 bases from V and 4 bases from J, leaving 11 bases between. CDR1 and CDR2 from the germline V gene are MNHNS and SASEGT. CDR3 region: CASQFVGETQYF. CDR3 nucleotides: TGTGCCAGCCAATTCGTAGGAGAGACCCAGTACTTC.

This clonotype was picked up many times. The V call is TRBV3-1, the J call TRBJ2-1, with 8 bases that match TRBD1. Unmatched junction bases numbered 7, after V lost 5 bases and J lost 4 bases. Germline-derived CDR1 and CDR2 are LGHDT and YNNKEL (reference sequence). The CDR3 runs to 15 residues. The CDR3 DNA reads TGTGCCAGCAGCAATCGACAGGGGAGTTACAATGAGCAGTTCTTC. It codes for CASSNRQGSYNEQFF.

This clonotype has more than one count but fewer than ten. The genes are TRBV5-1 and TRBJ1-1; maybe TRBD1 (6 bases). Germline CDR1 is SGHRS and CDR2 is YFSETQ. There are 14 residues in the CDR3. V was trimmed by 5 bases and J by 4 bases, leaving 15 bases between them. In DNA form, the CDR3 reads TGCGCCAGCAGTTCCGGACAGAGTCCCACTGAAGCTTTCTTT. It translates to CASSSGQSPTEAFF.

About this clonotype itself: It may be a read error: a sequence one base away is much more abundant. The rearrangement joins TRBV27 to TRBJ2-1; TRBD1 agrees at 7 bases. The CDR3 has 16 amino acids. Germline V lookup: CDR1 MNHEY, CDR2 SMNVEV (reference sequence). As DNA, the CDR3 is TGTGCCAGCAGTTTGGTCGGGACAGCGGCCTACAATGAGCAGTCCTTC. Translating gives CASSLVGTAAYNEQSF.

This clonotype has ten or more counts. CDR3 sequence: CSIPGVGFTGELFF. The CDR3 DNA reads TGCAGTATCCCGGGAGTGGGTTTTACCGGGGAGCTGTTTTTT. This chain joins TRBV20-1 and TRBJ2-2, with a possible D match to TRBD2 (6 bases). CDR1 is DFQATT, CDR2 SNEGSKA, per germline (reference sequence). This CDR3 contains 14 residues. V lost 8 bases, J lost 5 bases, and 18 bases lay in between.

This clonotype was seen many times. The CDR3 here is CASRGQGGRFEQFF. The CDR3 DNA reads as TGTGCCAGCCGAGGGCAGGGAGGACGATTCGAGCAGTTCTTC. J is TRBJ2-1 and V is TRBV12-3 or TRBV12-4; tentative D call: TRBD2 (6 bases). Between the trimmed V and J ends, which lost 8 bases and 10 bases, there was a span of 21 bases. The CDR3 consists of 14 residues.

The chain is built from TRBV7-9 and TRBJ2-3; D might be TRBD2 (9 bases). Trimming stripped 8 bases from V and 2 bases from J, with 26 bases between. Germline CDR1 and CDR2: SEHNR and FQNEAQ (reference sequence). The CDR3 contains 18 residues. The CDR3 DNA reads TGTGCCAGCGGCCAGGGGGCGAGCGGGAGGTCCTTCACAGATACGCAGTATTTT. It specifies CASGQGASGRSFTDTQYF.

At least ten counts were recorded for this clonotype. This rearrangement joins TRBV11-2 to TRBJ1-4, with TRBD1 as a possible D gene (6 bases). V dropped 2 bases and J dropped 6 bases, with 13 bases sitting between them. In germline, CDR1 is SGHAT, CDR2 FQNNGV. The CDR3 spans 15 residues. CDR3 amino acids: CASSLFRGSYEKLFF. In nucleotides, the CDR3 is TGTGCCAGCAGCTTATTCAGGGGTTCTTATGAAAAACTGTTTTTT. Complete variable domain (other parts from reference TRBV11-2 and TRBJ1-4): EAGVAQSPRYKIIEKRQSVAFWCNPISGHATLYWYQQILGQGPKLLIQFQNNGVVDDSQLPKDRFSAERLKGVDSTLKIQPAKLEDSAVYLCASSLFRGSYEKLFFGSGTQLSVL.

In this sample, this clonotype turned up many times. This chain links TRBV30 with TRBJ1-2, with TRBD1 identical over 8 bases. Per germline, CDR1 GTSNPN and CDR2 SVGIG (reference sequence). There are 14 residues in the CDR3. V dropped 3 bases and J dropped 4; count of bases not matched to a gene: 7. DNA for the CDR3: TGTGCCTGGAGCACAGGGGGAATCGGCTATGGCTACACCTTC. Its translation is CAWSTGGIGYGYTF.

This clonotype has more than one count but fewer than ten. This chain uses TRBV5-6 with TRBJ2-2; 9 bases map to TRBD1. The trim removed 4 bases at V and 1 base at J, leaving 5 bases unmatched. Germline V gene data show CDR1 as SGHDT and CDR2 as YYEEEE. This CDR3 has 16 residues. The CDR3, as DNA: TGTGCCAGCAGCCTCACAGGGGGCCTGAACACCGGGGAGCTGTTTTTT. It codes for CASSLTGGLNTGELFF.